This T cell receptor (beta chain) stems from a study of metastatic and nonmetastatic thyroid tumors (dated by TCRdb to 2019 to 2021). About the full investigation: For patients with malignant and with benign thyroid disease, the researchers compared repertoires between peripheral blood samples and tumor or nodule tissue samples.

Library preparation employed PCR. The sequencing machine was an Illumina HiSeq 4000. High-throughput sequencing was used to profile the TCR beta-chain CDR3 region of every patient. The original methods were these. The researchers built a classifier to tell apart papillary thyroid cancer patients with distant metastasis, based on CDR3 differences among clinicopathological groups. Repertoire diversity was assessed with the Shannon index, and tumor-blood repertoire similarity with the Morisita-Horn index. Using fastp trimming at Q25 and MiXCR clonotype assembly, TCRdb reanalyzed the public sequencing data and kept in-frame beta chains. The V and J calls here are based on TCRdb, not the publication. Here the sample has about 30,000 clones; about a quarter occur a single time. More than 2% of the sample belongs to the ten largest clones. This clone was seen repeatedly, ten times or more. The clone's antigen remains unknown. No base qualities exist here, and no much larger clone lies one base off it.

No treatment had been received by any patient before thyroid surgery. Using T-cell receptor beta sequencing, the study looked back at clinical samples from patients collected from the early 2010s to the late 2010s. Summary of the overall study and its limitations: In both blood and tumor samples, malignant tumors were reported to have significantly higher TCR beta diversity than benign nodules.

Sequences SQVTM (CDR1) and ANQGSEA (CDR2) are obtained from the germline V gene. The V and J ends are trimmed by 3 bases and 4 bases, leaving 8 bases between them. The CDR3 measures 12 amino acids from cysteine to phenylalanine. Just the 36-base CDR3 DNA is kept, in frame starting at base 1. Here the chain combines TRBV29-1 and TRBJ2-3; a confident D gene designation cannot be given. Sequenced sample: blood. This TCR came from a female donor with papillary thyroid cancer or a benign thyroid nodule (not recorded which). Some clones in this sample may be carry-over from other donors' samples. At the DNA level, the sequence is TGCAGCGTTGATGGCAGGTCAGATACGCAGTATTTT. Its translation is CSVDGRSDTQYF.